Presented here are 23 T cell receptor beta chains from one specimen sequenced in a study of spatial heterogeneity in lung cancer. TCRdb itself ran the 5' RACE reads through MiXCR, one entry per CDR3 protein. This table has 40,000 to 45,000 distinct CDR3 sequences, approximately 14% appearing once. Sample time point: sample taken at primary tumor resection. The sample here was PBMCs, taken at surgery. The receptors come from a male donor with early-stage non-small cell lung cancer.

V is TRBV4-2 and J is TRBJ2-4, with TRBD2 as a possible D gene (6 bases). Per the germline V gene, CDR1 is LGHNA and CDR2 is YNFKEQ. The CDR3 contains 14 residues. The V end lost 5 bases, the J end lost 1 base, and 9 bases lay between the germline ends. In DNA form, the CDR3 reads TGTGCCAGCAGCTTTGGGGGGGCCAAAAACATTCAGTACTTC. The encoded protein is CASSFGGAKNIQYF.

This clonotype was detected a few times. The rearrangement uses TRBV18 and TRBJ2-3; D not resolved. CDR1 is KGHSH, CDR2 LQKENI, per germline. The V end was cut by 2 bases, the J end by 2 bases, with 5 bases between. This CDR3 comprises 13 residues. CDR3 DNA sequence: TGTGCCAGCTCACCAAAGATCACAGATACGCAGTATTTT. Protein sequence: CASSPKITDTQYF.

The V and J genes are TRBV2 and TRBJ2-3; 10 bases match TRBD1. CDR1 and CDR2 (germline): SNHLY, FYNNEI. The junction had 5 bases not matched to a gene; V was cut back by 11 bases and J by 3 bases. This CDR3 is 13 amino acids long. The CDR3 here is CAGDRGRTDTQYF. Written as DNA, the CDR3 is TGTGCCGGAGACAGGGGGCGGACAGATACGCAGTATTTT.

The V gene is TRBV29-1, the J gene TRBJ2-3, with 10 bases lining up with TRBD2. The germline CDR1 and CDR2 sequences are SQVTM and ANQGSEA. The CDR3 is made up of 14 amino acids. V was pared by 3 bases and J by 1 base, with 1 base of the junction left unmatched. This chain's CDR3 is CSVDLAGGTDTQYF. The CDR3 DNA reads TGCAGCGTTGACCTAGCGGGGGGCACAGATACGCAGTATTTT.

This clonotype came up a few times. CDR3 in DNA: TGTGCCAGCAGCTTAGGGGACAGGGGGCGCCCGGATCGTAAACTGTTTTTT. Translation: CASSLGDRGRPDRKLFF. The V gene is TRBV7-8, the J gene TRBJ1-4, with 12 nucleotides matching TRBD1. The CDR3 consists of 17 residues. V shed 1 base, J shed 11 bases, and the junction held 11 bases outside the gene matches. Germline values: CDR1 SGHVS, CDR2 FQNEAQ.

There are a few counts of this clonotype. The rearrangement uses TRBV2 and TRBJ1-5, with D possibly matching TRBD1 (6 bases). Germline CDR1 reads SNHLY; CDR2 reads FYNNEI. V shed 4 bases and J shed 2 bases, with 9 bases lying between them. The CDR3 sequence is 14 residues long. CDR3 sequence: CASSGTARNQPQHF. As DNA, the CDR3 is TGTGCCAGCAGTGGGACAGCCCGCAATCAGCCCCAGCATTTT.

This clonotype was seen a few times. Mismatch with germline at one junction end may stem from a read error. The chain couples TRBV7-2 to TRBJ1-1, with D hard to call. CDR1 is SGHTA and CDR2 is FQGNSA in the germline V gene. The CDR3 spans 13 residues. The CDR3 here is CASSLARNTEAFF. CDR3 DNA sequence: TGTGCCAGCAGCCTAGCAAGGAACACTGAAGCTTTCTTT. Filled out from reference TRBV7-2 and TRBJ1-1, the complete variable domain reads GAGVSQSPSNKVTEKGKDVELRCDPISGHTALYWYRQSLGQGLEFLIYFQGNSAPDKSGLPSDRFSAERTGGSVSTLTIQRTQQEDSAVYLCASSLARNTEAFFGQGTRLTVV.

The rearrangement uses TRBV20-1 and TRBJ1-2; perhaps TRBD1 as D (5 bases). Germline V lookup: CDR1 DFQATT, CDR2 SNEGSKA (reference sequence). The CDR3 spans 13 residues. V was pared by 3 bases and J by 5 bases, with 13 bases between. In DNA form, the CDR3 reads TGCAGTGCTAGGACCGGGACCCGGTATGGCTACACCTTC. As protein: CSARTGTRYGYTF.

The V gene is TRBV4-3, the J gene TRBJ2-5, with TRBD2 matching over 11 bases. CDR3 length: 15 amino acids. CDR1 and CDR2 (germline): LGHNA, YSLEER. Trimming took 0 bases from V and 4 from J; bases not matched to a gene: 1. CDR3 residues: CASSQDGLAGETQYF. CDR3 nucleotide sequence: TGCGCCAGCAGCCAAGACGGACTAGCGGGAGAGACCCAGTACTTC.

The chain is built from TRBV4-3 and TRBJ2-2; D gene uncertain. Germline V lookup: CDR1 LGHNA, CDR2 YSLEER. The CDR3 spans 15 residues. Trimming pared 0 bases from V and 5 bases from J, leaving 10 bases between. The CDR3 loop is CASSQEIGGTGELFF. CDR3 nucleotide sequence: TGCGCCAGCAGCCAAGAAATTGGTGGGACCGGGGAGCTGTTTTTT.

This clonotype was seen at least ten times. The J gene is TRBJ1-4, the V gene TRBV24-1; D may be TRBD1 (6 bases). Germline V gene sequence: CDR1 KGHDR, CDR2 SFDVKD. V was pared by 7 bases and J by 5 bases, with 7 bases between. This CDR3 is 12 amino acids long. CDR3 sequence reads: CATSDRNEKLFF. The CDR3 region has the DNA TGTGCCACCAGCGACAGGAATGAAAAACTGTTTTTT.

The chain joins TRBV5-1 to TRBJ1-1, with D perhaps matching TRBD1 (5 bases). The length of the CDR3 is 14 residues. The V end was cut by 4 bases, the J end by 0 bases, with 10 bases between. Per the germline V gene, CDR1 is SGHRS and CDR2 is YFSETQ. CDR3 amino acids: CASSTGTLNTEAFF. The CDR3 DNA follows: TGCGCCAGCAGCACTGGGACCCTGAACACTGAAGCTTTCTTT.

This clonotype was found a few times. The rearrangement uses TRBV6-5 and TRBJ2-7; 9 positions match TRBD2. Trimming at V came to 4 bases and at J to 3 bases, leaving 7 bases not matched to a gene. The CDR3 spans 15 residues. Looked up from germline, CDR1 is MNHEY and CDR2 is SVGAGI. DNA of the CDR3: TGTGCCAGCAGTTCCCCGGGACTAGCAAGCTACGAGCAGTACTTC. This translates into CASSSPGLASYEQYF.

The chain recombines TRBV7-6 with TRBJ1-3; D is unclear. CDR1 SGHVS and CDR2 FNYEAQ come from the germline V gene. The CDR3 is made up of 12 amino acids. The germline V and J ends were trimmed by 5 bases and 3 bases, with 5 bases remaining between them. CDR3 sequence reads: CASSPVGNTIYF. The CDR3 coding sequence is TGTGCCAGCAGCCCCGTTGGAAACACCATATATTTT.

The chain couples TRBV3-1 to TRBJ1-1; 10 nucleotides line up with TRBD1. The CDR3 totals 15 residues. From germline, CDR1 is LGHDT and CDR2 YNNKEL (reference sequence). Trimming cost V 4 bases and J 12 bases; bases outside gene matches: 14. CDR3 amino acids: CASSPQTGTGARSFF. The CDR3 DNA is TGTGCCAGCAGCCCCCAAACCGGGACAGGGGCGAGATCTTTCTTT.

This clonotype was seen more than once but under ten times. The chain recombines TRBV4-1 with TRBJ1-2; D possibly corresponds to TRBD1 (6 bases). V was trimmed by 4 bases and J by 3 bases, leaving 18 bases between them. The CDR3 covers 16 residues. Germline CDR1 reads MGHRA; CDR2 reads YSYEKL. The DNA of the CDR3 is TGCGCCAGCAGCCTTGGAGGTATCAGGGGAGACTATGGCTACACCTTC. This gives the protein CASSLGGIRGDYGYTF.

This clonotype was seen many times. The rearrangement joins TRBV28 to TRBJ2-7; D is ambiguous. CDR3 length: 12 amino acids. CDR1 and CDR2 (germline): MDHEN, SYDVKM. V was pared by 3 bases and J by 2 bases, with 5 bases between. The CDR3 bases are TGTGCCAGCAGTTTTGGGACCTACGAGCAGTACTTC. Amino acids: CASSFGTYEQYF.

The chain is built from TRBV4-1 and TRBJ2-3; weak D call: TRBD1 (6 bases). Deletions cut 1 base from V and 5 bases from J, with 10 bases between. Germline assignment: CDR1 MGHRA and CDR2 YSYEKL. CDR3 length equals 14 residues. The CDR3 reads CASSQVGGIDTQYF. CDR3 DNA sequence: TGCGCCAGCAGCCAAGTAGGGGGTATAGATACGCAGTATTTT.

This clonotype was detected ten times or more. This chain connects TRBV5-1 to TRBJ1-1; D not resolved. The CDR3 runs 13 residues. Trimming removed 4 bases at V and 0 bases at J, with 7 bases between. Germline values: CDR1 SGHRS, CDR2 YFSETQ. The CDR3: CASSGTVNTEAFF. CDR3 bases: TGCGCCAGCAGCGGTACAGTGAACACTGAAGCTTTCTTT.

V gene TRBV7-9 combines with J gene TRBJ2-2; D is ambiguous. V gave up 6 bases and J gave up 5 bases, with 7 bases separating them. This CDR3 contains 12 residues. Germline V CDR1 and CDR2: SEHNR, FQNEAQ (reference sequence). In nucleotides, the CDR3 is TGTGCCAGCAGTTCATCGACCGGGGAGCTGTTTTTT. This encodes CASSSSTGELFF.

This clonotype has a handful of counts. V gene TRBV4-3 combines with J gene TRBJ2-1; TRBD1 or TRBD2 may be the D gene (5 bases each). Trimming removed 5 bases from V and 4 bases from J, with 15 bases in between. The germline CDR1 and CDR2 sequences are LGHNA and YSLEER. The CDR3 consists of 15 residues. The CDR3 protein is CASSSRDVAYNEQFF. CDR3 DNA: TGCGCCAGCAGCTCCAGGGACGTAGCTTACAATGAGCAGTTCTTC.

This clonotype was picked up a small number of times. The genes are TRBV11-2 and TRBJ1-2; maybe TRBD1 (6 bases). Trimming cost V 0 bases and J 8 bases, with 10 bases left between them. The germline CDR1 and CDR2 sequences are SGHAT and FQNNGV. The CDR3 sequence is 13 residues long. The CDR3 sequence: CASSLDLDRGYTF. The DNA of the CDR3 is TGTGCCAGCAGCTTAGATCTAGACAGGGGCTACACCTTC.

This clonotype has a handful of counts. The V and J genes are TRBV20-1 and TRBJ1-4; D unclear. The V end lost 3 bases, the J end lost 5 bases, and 13 bases lay between the germline ends. CDR1 DFQATT and CDR2 SNEGSKA come from the germline V gene (reference sequence). This CDR3 region has 14 residues. CDR3 region: CSASGRNPNEKLFF. CDR3 DNA: TGCAGTGCTAGTGGACGGAACCCAAATGAAAAACTGTTTTTT.